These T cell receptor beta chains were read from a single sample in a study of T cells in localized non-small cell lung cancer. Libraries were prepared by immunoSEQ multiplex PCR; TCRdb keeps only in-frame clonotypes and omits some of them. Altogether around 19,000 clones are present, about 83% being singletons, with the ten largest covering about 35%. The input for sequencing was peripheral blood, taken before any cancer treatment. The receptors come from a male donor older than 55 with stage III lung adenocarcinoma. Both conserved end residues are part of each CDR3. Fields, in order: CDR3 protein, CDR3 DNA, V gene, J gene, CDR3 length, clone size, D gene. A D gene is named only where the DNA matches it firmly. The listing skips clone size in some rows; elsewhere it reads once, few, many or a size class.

CASGLVLSGEGWTEAFF,TGTGCTAGTGGTTTGGTCCTTTCGGGGGAGGGATGGACTGAAGCTTTCTTT,TRBV12-5,TRBJ1-1,17,NA,NA
CSASRDSYTF,TGCAGTGCTAGTAGGGATAGCTACACCTTC,TRBV20-1,TRBJ1-2,10,NA,NA
CASSEAVSFSQGKGNIQYF,TGTGCCAGCAGTGAAGCGGTGTCCTTCTCTCAGGGGAAGGGGAACATTCAGTACTTC,TRBV2,TRBJ2-4,19,NA,NA
CASSSSGTAYNEQFF,TGTGCCAGCAGCTCATCCGGGACAGCCTACAATGAGCAGTTCTTC,TRBV7-3,TRBJ2-1,15,NA,TRBD1
CAWSEGLSTDTQYF,TGTGCCTGGAGTGAAGGGTTGAGCACAGATACGCAGTATTTT,TRBV30,TRBJ2-3,14,once,NA
CASSFNRYEQYF,TGCGCCAGCAGCTTTAACAGGTACGAGCAGTACTTC,TRBV5-1,TRBJ2-7,12,NA,NA
CASSYSGVTNQPQHF,TGTGCCAGCAGTTACAGTGGAGTTACCAATCAGCCCCAGCATTTT,TRBV6-5,TRBJ1-5,15,few,NA
CASSLVGDGAYQPQHF,TGTGCCAGCAGCCTAGTAGGGGACGGAGCATATCAGCCCCAGCATTTT,TRBV7-2,TRBJ1-5,16,NA,NA
CASSGQGTGNTIYF,TGTGCCAGCAGCGGACAGGGGACTGGAAACACCATATATTTT,TRBV2,TRBJ1-3,14,NA,TRBD1
CASSGLAGETQYF,TGTGCTAGCAGCGGACTAGCGGGGGAGACCCAGTACTTC,TRBV7-7,TRBJ2-5,13,NA,TRBD2
CASSQSPGGLDTQYF,TGCGCCAGCTCTCAGAGTCCGGGGGGGCTGGATACGCAGTATTTT,TRBV10-2,TRBJ2-3,15,NA,TRBD2
CAISDPVDRVRHGYTF,TGTGCCATCAGTGATCCCGTCGACAGGGTGCGCCATGGCTACACCTTC,TRBV10-3,TRBJ1-2,16,NA,TRBD1
CASSKGEDRGPSEAFF,TGTGCCAGCAGCAAAGGGGAAGACAGGGGGCCTTCTGAAGCTTTCTTT,TRBV21-1,TRBJ1-1,16,NA,NA
CASSLFGLGGNQPQHF,TGTGCCAGCAGTTTATTTGGGTTGGGGGGAAATCAGCCCCAGCATTTT,TRBV27,TRBJ1-5,16,NA,NA
CASSSDRFYPGNQPQHF,TGTGCCAGCAGCTCCGACAGGTTTTACCCGGGCAATCAGCCCCAGCATTTT,TRBV7-8,TRBJ1-5,17,NA,NA
CASTIPRGELFF,TGTGCCAGTACCATTCCCCGGGGAGAGCTGTTTTTT,TRBV19,TRBJ2-2,12,once,NA
CASRGGYSNQPQHF,TGTGCCAGCAGAGGGGGTTATAGCAATCAGCCCCAGCATTTT,TRBV27,TRBJ1-5,14,NA,NA
CASSQPPPTGHSNQPQHF,TGCGCCAGCAGTCAACCGCCCCCCACAGGGCATAGCAATCAGCCCCAGCATTTT,TRBV23-1,TRBJ1-5,18,NA,NA
CASSTLAGGPRETQYF,TGTGCCAGTAGTACGCTAGCGGGGGGGCCTAGAGAGACCCAGTACTTC,TRBV19,TRBJ2-5,16,NA,TRBD2
CSVVTGGGSEAFF,TGCAGCGTTGTGACAGGGGGCGGATCTGAAGCTTTCTTT,TRBV29-1,TRBJ1-1,13,NA,TRBD1
CASSPTGVPGYTF,TGTGCCAGCAGCCCGACGGGGGTCCCTGGCTACACCTTC,TRBV5-6,TRBJ1-2,13,NA,NA
CASSNTRQETQYF,TGTGCCAGCAGCAACACTAGACAAGAGACCCAGTACTTC,TRBV6-5,TRBJ2-5,13,once,NA
CASSLLGDRENTGELFF,TGTGCCAGCAGTTTATTAGGGGACAGGGAAAACACCGGGGAGCTGTTTTTT,TRBV27,TRBJ2-2,17,NA,TRBD1
CASSEASGQNQPQHF,TGTGCCAGCAGTGAAGCATCGGGACAGAACCAGCCCCAGCATTTT,TRBV2,TRBJ1-5,15,NA,TRBD1
CASSGETQYF,TGTGCCAGCAGCGGAGAGACCCAGTACTTC,TRBV2,TRBJ2-5,10,NA,NA
CASSEAGTRLETQYF,TGTGCCAGCAGTGAAGCCGGGACTAGGTTAGAGACCCAGTACTTC,TRBV6-1,TRBJ2-5,15,NA,TRBD2
CAWSSSGVTDTQYF,TGTGCCTGGAGTAGCAGCGGGGTGACAGATACGCAGTATTTT,TRBV30,TRBJ2-3,14,NA,TRBD2
CASTDSLADGYTF,TGTGCCAGCACTGACAGCTTAGCGGATGGCTACACCTTC,TRBV27,TRBJ1-2,13,NA,NA
CASRMTPRLLDEQYF,TGTGCCAGCAGAATGACACCCCGGCTTCTGGACGAGCAGTACTTC,TRBV7-8,TRBJ2-7,15,once,NA
CASSAAGTSFLAEQFF,TGTGCCAGCAGCGCTGCGGGGACTAGTTTTCTAGCTGAGCAGTTCTTC,TRBV9,TRBJ2-1,16,NA,TRBD2
CASSYATNEKLFF,TGTGCCAGCAGCTATGCAACTAATGAAAAACTGTTTTTT,TRBV7-9,TRBJ1-4,13,few,NA
CSASRGADTEAFF,TGCAGCGCTTCGCGAGGGGCAGACACTGAAGCTTTCTTT,TRBV29-1,TRBJ1-1,13,NA,NA
CASNNGWTEAFF,TGTGCCAGCAACAACGGGTGGACTGAAGCTTTCTTT,TRBV6-1,TRBJ1-1,12,NA,NA
CASSPPALQGVAEQYF,TGTGCCAGCAGCCCACCGGCATTACAGGGGGTTGCCGAGCAGTACTTC,TRBV16,TRBJ2-7,16,NA,TRBD1
CASSIGTENTEAFF,TGTGCCAGTAGCATAGGGACAGAGAACACTGAAGCTTTCTTT,TRBV19,TRBJ1-1,14,NA,TRBD1
CASSLEGRWPQHF,TGTGCCAGCAGCTTAGAGGGACGGTGGCCCCAGCATTTT,TRBV7-9,TRBJ1-5,13,few,NA
CASSLYRGRGDTQYF,TGTGCCAGCAGCCTATACAGGGGGCGCGGGGATACGCAGTATTTT,TRBV14,TRBJ2-3,15,NA,TRBD1
CASSLLAGGFNEQFF,TGTGCCAGCAGTCTCCTAGCGGGGGGCTTCAATGAGCAGTTCTTC,TRBV7-3,TRBJ2-1,15,NA,TRBD2
CAWSAQLSSGNTIYF,TGTGCCTGGAGTGCCCAACTGAGCTCTGGAAACACCATATATTTT,TRBV30,TRBJ1-3,15,medium-sized,NA
CASSPAGQTGELFF,TGTGCCAGCTCACCTGCCGGACAAACCGGGGAGCTGTTTTTT,TRBV18,TRBJ2-2,14,NA,NA
CAISASSGTGSGDEQFF,TGTGCCATCAGTGCCTCCTCCGGGACTGGGTCCGGCGATGAGCAGTTCTTC,TRBV10-3,TRBJ2-1,17,once,NA
CSVEVSTGAKPNYGYTF,TGCAGCGTTGAAGTGTCGACAGGGGCCAAACCTAACTATGGCTACACCTTC,TRBV29-1,TRBJ1-2,17,NA,TRBD1
CASARTQGNGYTF,TGTGCCAGCGCACGGACCCAGGGGAATGGCTACACCTTC,TRBV5-5,TRBJ1-2,13,NA,NA
CASSLIAGNTEAFF,TGTGCCAGCAGCTTAATCGCAGGGAACACTGAAGCTTTCTTT,TRBV7-3,TRBJ1-1,14,once,NA
CASTTGNWEAQYF,TGTGCCAGCACCACAGGGAATTGGGAGGCCCAGTACTTC,TRBV2,TRBJ2-5,13,NA,NA
CASSSPRQGSNSPLHF,TGTGCCAGCAGTTCCCCGCGACAGGGATCGAATTCACCCCTCCACTTT,TRBV6-5,TRBJ1-6,16,NA,TRBD1
CASRMEGNQPQHF,TGTGCCAGCCGGATGGAGGGCAATCAGCCCCAGCATTTT,TRBV2,TRBJ1-5,13,NA,NA
CASSAKTGVLGEAFF,TGTGCCAGTAGTGCCAAAACAGGGGTGCTTGGTGAAGCTTTCTTT,TRBV19,TRBJ1-1,15,few,TRBD1
CASGLSAGFTTEAFF,TGTGCTAGTGGTTTGAGCGCAGGGTTCACCACTGAAGCTTTCTTT,TRBV12-5,TRBJ1-1,15,NA,NA
CASSQSSGVSNEKLFF,TGCGCCAGCAGTCAGAGTAGCGGGGTTTCCAATGAAAAACTGTTTTTT,TRBV5-1,TRBJ1-4,16,NA,NA
CAISRQGAVGELFF,TGTGCCATCAGCCGGCAGGGGGCAGTCGGGGAGCTGTTTTTT,TRBV10-3,TRBJ2-2,14,NA,TRBD1
CASSSTLQASYEQYF,TGCGCCAGCAGCTCCACTTTACAGGCATCCTACGAGCAGTACTTC,TRBV5-1,TRBJ2-7,15,NA,NA
CASSLWGQGANTGELFF,TGTGCCAGCAGTTTATGGGGCCAGGGGGCGAACACCGGGGAGCTGTTTTTT,TRBV27,TRBJ2-2,17,NA,TRBD1